This TCR beta chain was observed in a study of T cells after posttransplantation cyclophosphamide. In this sample, this clone turned up a few times. Its antigen is unknown. V was trimmed by 10 bases and J by 2 bases, leaving 16 bases between them. CDR1 and CDR2 from the germline V gene are MNHNS and SASEGT. This CDR3 region has 14 residues. Cyclophosphamide on days +3 and +4 followed busulfan-fludarabine conditioning and a marrow graft. The assay was immunoSEQ multiplex PCR, and TCRdb's table has in-frame clones only and misses some. The specimen has around 7,700 clones, none found just once. Study-level results: Recipient CMV seropositivity and CMV reactivation strongly tracked TRB clonality. Donor-recipient repertoire similarity was low at 1-2 months, rising over year one. Tissue-infiltrating T cells from skin or gut overlapped little with blood T cells.

The genes are TRBV6-1 and TRBJ2-3; D call uncertain. The source was PBMCs, collected 90 to 100 days after allogeneic stem cell transplant with posttransplant cyclophosphamide. The sequence was collected from a female patient over 55 who received an allogeneic stem cell transplant from an unrelated donor, was CMV-positive, and had acute GVHD only. Some T cells may have come from the graft donor. The CDR3 sequence is CATSKVFLTDTQYF. The CDR3, as DNA: TGTGCCACCTCCAAGGTGTTCCTCACAGATACGCAGTATTTT.